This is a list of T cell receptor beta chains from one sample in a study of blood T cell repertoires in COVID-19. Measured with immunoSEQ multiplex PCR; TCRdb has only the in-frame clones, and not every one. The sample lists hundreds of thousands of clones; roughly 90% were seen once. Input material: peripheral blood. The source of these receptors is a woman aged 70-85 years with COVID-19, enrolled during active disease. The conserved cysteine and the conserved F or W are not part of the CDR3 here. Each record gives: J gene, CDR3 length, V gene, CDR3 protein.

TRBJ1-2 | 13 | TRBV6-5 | ASSPAQGPTYGYT
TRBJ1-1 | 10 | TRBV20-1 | SASLSPAEAF
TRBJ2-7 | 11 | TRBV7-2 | ASSRTGGDEQY
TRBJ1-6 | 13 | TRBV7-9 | ASSSQGDYNSPLH
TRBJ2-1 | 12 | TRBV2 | AMSGGAGYNEQF
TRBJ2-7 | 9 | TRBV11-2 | ASSPSYEQY
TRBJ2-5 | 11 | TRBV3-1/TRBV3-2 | ASSVGRQGEEY
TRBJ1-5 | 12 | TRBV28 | ASTTNESNQPQH
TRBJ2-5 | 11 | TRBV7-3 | ASSFSSQETQY
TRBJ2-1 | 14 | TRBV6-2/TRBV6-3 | ASSALGLAFENEQF
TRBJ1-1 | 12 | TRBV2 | ASSVLTGGTEAF
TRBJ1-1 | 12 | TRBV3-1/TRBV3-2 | ASSQGRSGTEAF
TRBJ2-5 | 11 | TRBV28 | ASSPGRRETQY
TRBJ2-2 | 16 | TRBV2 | ASSEARGGRRFTGELF
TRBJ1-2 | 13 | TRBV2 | ASSQLQGFNYGYT
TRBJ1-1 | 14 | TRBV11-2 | ASSTGASTLNTEAF
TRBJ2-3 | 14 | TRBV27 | ASSYLAGSGRDTQY
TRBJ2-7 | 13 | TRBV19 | ASSVAGGFSYEQY
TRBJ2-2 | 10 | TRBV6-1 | AAESRTGELF
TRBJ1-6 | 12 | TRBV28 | ASSVDRGHSPLH
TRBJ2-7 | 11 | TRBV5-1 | ASSLGQGDEQY
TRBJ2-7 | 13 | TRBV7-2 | ASSPKRVSSYEQY